Sequencing of this TCR beta chain was carried out in a study of identical twins. General study results and limits: Alpha sequences out of frame and shared by twins had excess low generation probability. With abundant cord blood beta clonotypes, insertions were fewer; memory repertoires showed no such pattern.

TCRdb used MiXCR to reprocess the 5' RACE reads, holding one entry per CDR3 protein. The sample contains hundreds of thousands of distinct CDR3 sequences, 5.5% to 6.5% of which appear only once. V gave up 4 bases and J gave up 9 bases, with 13 bases separating them. This CDR3 is 13 amino acids long. This clonotype has a count of ten or more. Its cognate antigen is unknown. This sequence was found in a man aged 18 to 30 in good health. The chain is built from TRBV12-3 or TRBV12-4 and TRBJ2-1; perhaps TRBD2 as D (5 bases). The specimen sequenced was naive T cells sorted from blood. CDR3 loop: CASSWAGVSEQFF. Written as DNA, the CDR3 is TGTGCCAGCAGTTGGGCCGGGGTTAGTGAGCAGTTCTTC.